A single T cell receptor (beta chain) is shown here with its context. Its antigen remains undetermined. No base quality values were provided; no much bigger clone lies one nucleotide off. Read against the paper, the sample's treatment or condition label means: in vitro stimulation with specific CMV peptide epitopes to enrich CMV-specific T cells. The data are from a study of T cell repertoires in cytomegalovirus infection (dated 2019 in TCRdb). Looking at the study overall: Alongside well-studied HLA-B-restricted epitopes, the peptide stimulations were aimed at recently identified HLA-C-restricted CMV epitopes, whose presentation resists viral immunomodulation. The HLA type of each donor mattered for the analysis, because public TCR beta signatures pointed to carriage of CMV infection along with the matching HLA type.

Compared with germline, V lacks 4 bases and J lacks 2 bases; bases without a gene match: 5. CDR1 and CDR2, looked up from the germline V gene, are SGHVS and FNYEAQ. From the cysteine through the phenylalanine, the CDR3 covers 16 amino acids. Only the CDR3 portion is preserved as DNA: 48 bases, with reading frame beginning at the first base. The data were produced on an Illumina HiSeq 1500. In-frame beta chains were kept once TCRdb had trimmed the public reads at Q25 with fastp and called clones with MiXCR. Each record represents a unique CDR3 protein, reported with the most common genes and DNA among its rows. This sample has about 830,000 distinct CDR3 sequences in its table, and approximately 32% of those were observed once. Of the sample, roughly 12% is held by the ten largest clones. Here is what the overall study found, with its caveats: Carriers of CMV infection plus the relevant HLA type were discriminated by the cumulative frequency of public TCR beta family members in the study cohort and in an independent roughly 370-donor cohort. The ex vivo response was dominated by HLA-C-restricted CMV-specific TCR beta clonotypes, which also provided the single most frequent clonotype in two of eight donors.

The receptor chain draws on TRBV7-6 and TRBJ2-1; 10 junctional bases match TRBD2. This clonotype originated in a human donor in good health (CMV status not recorded). Some clones in this sample may be carry-over from other donors' samples. Sequencing was performed on cultured CD8+ T cells from PBMCs, taken from culture after CMV antigen stimulation. The DNA is as follows: TGTGCCAGCAGCTCGATAGCGGGGGGTACCTACAATGAGCAGTTCTTC. The translation is CASSSIAGGTYNEQFF.